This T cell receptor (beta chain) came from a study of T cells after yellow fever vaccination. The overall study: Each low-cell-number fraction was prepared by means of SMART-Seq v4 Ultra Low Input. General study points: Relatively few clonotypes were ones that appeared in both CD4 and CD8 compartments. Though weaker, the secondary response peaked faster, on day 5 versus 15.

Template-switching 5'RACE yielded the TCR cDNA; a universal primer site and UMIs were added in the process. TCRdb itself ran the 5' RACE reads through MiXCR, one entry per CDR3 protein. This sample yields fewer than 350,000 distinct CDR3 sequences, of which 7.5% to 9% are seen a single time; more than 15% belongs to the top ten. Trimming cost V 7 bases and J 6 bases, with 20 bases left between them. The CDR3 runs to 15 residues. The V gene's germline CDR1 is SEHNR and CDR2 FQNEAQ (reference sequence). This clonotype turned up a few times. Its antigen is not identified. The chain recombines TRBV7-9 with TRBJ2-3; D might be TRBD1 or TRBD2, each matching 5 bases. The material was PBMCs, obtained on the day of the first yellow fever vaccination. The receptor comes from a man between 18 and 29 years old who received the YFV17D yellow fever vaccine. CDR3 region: CASIPAASGRDTQYF. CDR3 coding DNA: TGTGCCAGCATCCCCGCCGCCTCGGGGCGGGATACGCAGTATTTT.